Listed below are T cell receptor beta chains from one sample, sequenced in a study of T cells expressing NK-cell markers. TCRdb reprocessed the 5' RACE reads; each CDR3 protein has one entry and no DNA is given. This repertoire includes roughly 380,000 distinct CDR3 sequences. Material: blood T cells: a sorted CD56 or NKG2C T cell subset, CD4+ or CD8+ T cells, or bulk PBMC T cells (not recorded which). The receptors were sampled from a man aged 18 to 70 in good health. Each CDR3 is given with its conserved first and last residue.

j_gene: TRBJ1-5
v_gene: TRBV6-5
CDR3aa: CASSYSRQNQPQHF

j_gene: TRBJ1-5
v_gene: TRBV6-2/TRBV6-3
CDR3aa: CATLRSGQGNQPQHF

j_gene: TRBJ1-6
v_gene: TRBV3-1
CDR3aa: CASSQTGVYNSPLHF

j_gene: TRBJ1-5
v_gene: TRBV19
CDR3aa: CATNGGGELLLHF

j_gene: TRBJ1-6
v_gene: TRBV20-1
CDR3aa: CSPYHGSSYNSPLHF

j_gene: TRBJ2-2
v_gene: TRBV12-5
CDR3aa: CASGLGLTGSNTGELFF

j_gene: TRBJ1-5
v_gene: TRBV6-2/TRBV6-3
CDR3aa: CASSPTGGLNQPQHF

j_gene: TRBJ1-5
v_gene: TRBV10-3
CDR3aa: CAISEQGRGSNQPQHF

j_gene: TRBJ2-3
v_gene: TRBV4-2
CDR3aa: CASSQGGQHGQYF

j_gene: TRBJ2-7
v_gene: TRBV19
CDR3aa: CASSIRDRPLYEQYF

j_gene: TRBJ2-7
v_gene: TRBV7-6
CDR3aa: CASSLKDHREVYEQYF

j_gene: TRBJ2-1
v_gene: TRBV6-2/TRBV6-3
CDR3aa: CASSAHRDGEQFF

j_gene: TRBJ2-3
v_gene: TRBV7-2
CDR3aa: CASSLDGVGRTDTQYF

j_gene: TRBJ2-3
v_gene: TRBV4-1
CDR3aa: CASSQVIAGGPDTQYF

j_gene: TRBJ1-2
v_gene: TRBV6-5
CDR3aa: CASSYDRGLYGYTF

j_gene: TRBJ2-1
v_gene: TRBV7-6
CDR3aa: CASSPGQGLFF

j_gene: TRBJ2-1
v_gene: TRBV7-2
CDR3aa: CASSLDPVGKEQFF

j_gene: TRBJ2-3
v_gene: TRBV28
CDR3aa: CASSPSATTDTQYF